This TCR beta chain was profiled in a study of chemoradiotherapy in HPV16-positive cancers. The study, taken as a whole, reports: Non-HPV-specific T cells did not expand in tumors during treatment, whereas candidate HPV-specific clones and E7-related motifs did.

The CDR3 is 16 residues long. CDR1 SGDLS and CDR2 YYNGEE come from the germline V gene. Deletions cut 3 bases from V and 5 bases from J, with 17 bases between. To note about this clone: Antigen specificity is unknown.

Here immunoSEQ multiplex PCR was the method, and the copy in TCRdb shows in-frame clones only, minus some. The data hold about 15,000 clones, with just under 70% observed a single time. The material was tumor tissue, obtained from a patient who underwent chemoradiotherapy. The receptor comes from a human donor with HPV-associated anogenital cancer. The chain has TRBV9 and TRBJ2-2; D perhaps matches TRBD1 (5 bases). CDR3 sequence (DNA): TGTGCCAGCAGCGCCCAACATACTCCAGGGACCGGGGAGCTGTTTTTT. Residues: CASSAQHTPGTGELFF.